This T cell receptor beta chain was recorded in a study of ipilimumab plus nivolumab after autologous stem cell transplantation. Study overall: Myeloma cases were transplant-naive high-risk or relapsed within 3 years post first autologous transplant.

The assay was immunoSEQ multiplex PCR, and TCRdb's table has in-frame clones only and misses some. The table has 1,700 or so clones, approximately 89% seen once; the top ten hold 20% to 25%. Whole-study results and caveats: Per the authors, repertoire, Treg and microbiota data justify further study.

Patients got ipilimumab 1 mg/kg beginning 14 to 28 days post-transplant. A remark on this clone: Its antigen remains unidentified.

This sequence was found in a male donor with multiple myeloma. Specimen: PBMCs, collected in a trial of ipilimumab plus nivolumab as post-transplant consolidation.

CDR3 residues: CASSRLTGGLEQYF. The DNA for the CDR3 is TGTGCCAGCAGTCGCCTAACAGGAGGCCTCGAGCAGTACTTC. The chain is built from TRBV28 and TRBJ2-7; D might be TRBD1 or TRBD2, each matching 5 bases. The ends were cut back, 5 bases at V and 6 bases at J, with 17 bases in the middle. Germline V lookup: CDR1 MDHEN, CDR2 SYDVKM. The CDR3 is 14 residues long. Supplemented by reference TRBV28 and TRBJ2-7, the full variable domain reads DVKVTQSSRYLVKRTGEKVFLECVQDMDHENMFWYRQDPGLGLRLIYFSYDVKMKEKGDIPEGYSVSREKKERFSLILESASTNQTSMYLCASSRLTGGLEQYFGPGTRLTVT.